These T cell receptor beta chains were read from a single sample in a study of cytomegalovirus exposure and HLA in healthy donors. Produced via immunoSEQ multiplex PCR; TCRdb's table is partial and in-frame only. The sample holds around 200,000 clones; approximately 88% are singletons and the top ten take roughly 2.6%. Sequencing was done on a sample of PBMCs. The receptors were gathered from a woman aged 50 to 65 in good health and CMV-seropositive. The CDR3 runs from the conserved cysteine through the conserved F or W. Fields, in order: clone size, V gene, J gene, D gene, CDR3 protein, CDR3 DNA. The D gene is left open where the match is weak. The size field is filled for only some rows; it gives once, few, many or a size class.

clone_size: .
v_call: TRBV6-1
j_call: TRBJ2-7
d_call: .
cdr3_aa: CASSDTSLTYEQYF
cdr3_nt: TGTGCCAGCAGTGACACTAGTCTTACCTACGAGCAGTACTTC

clone_size: once
v_call: TRBV21-1
j_call: TRBJ1-6
d_call: .
cdr3_aa: CARIRDTGIDNSPLHF
cdr3_nt: TGTGCCAGGATCCGGGACACAGGCATAGATAATTCACCCCTCCACTTT

clone_size: .
v_call: TRBV19
j_call: TRBJ2-2
d_call: .
cdr3_aa: CASSTQGTNTGELFF
cdr3_nt: TGTGCCAGTAGTACCCAGGGGACCAACACCGGGGAGCTGTTTTTT

clone_size: .
v_call: TRBV7-2
j_call: TRBJ2-7
d_call: TRBD1
cdr3_aa: CASSFRDSYEQYF
cdr3_nt: TGTGCCAGCAGCTTCCGGGACAGCTACGAGCAGTACTTC

clone_size: .
v_call: TRBV19
j_call: TRBJ2-1
d_call: .
cdr3_aa: CASSMWGRSYNEQFF
cdr3_nt: TGTGCCAGTAGTATGTGGGGCAGATCCTACAATGAGCAGTTCTTC

clone_size: .
v_call: TRBV18
j_call: TRBJ1-3
d_call: .
cdr3_aa: CASSPDSSSGGNTIYF
cdr3_nt: TGTGCCAGCTCACCCGACAGTAGCTCGGGTGGAAACACCATATATTTT

clone_size: .
v_call: TRBV5-6
j_call: TRBJ2-7
d_call: TRBD1
cdr3_aa: CASSFGTGSLEQYF
cdr3_nt: TGTGCCAGCAGCTTTGGGACAGGGTCTCTCGAGCAGTACTTC

clone_size: .
v_call: TRBV6-1
j_call: TRBJ1-6
d_call: .
cdr3_aa: CATLVGGNSPLHF
cdr3_nt: TGTGCCACCCTTGTAGGGGGTAATTCACCCCTCCACTTT

clone_size: .
v_call: TRBV4-1
j_call: TRBJ2-3
d_call: .
cdr3_aa: CASSLRRGSDTQYF
cdr3_nt: TGCGCCAGCAGCCTACGGCGGGGCTCAGATACGCAGTATTTT

clone_size: .
v_call: TRBV5-1
j_call: TRBJ2-3
d_call: TRBD2
cdr3_aa: CASSWRGSTDTQYF
cdr3_nt: TGCGCCAGCAGCTGGCGGGGGTCTACAGATACGCAGTATTTT

clone_size: .
v_call: TRBV6-6
j_call: TRBJ1-5
d_call: .
cdr3_aa: CASSIRGAGSNQPQHF
cdr3_nt: TGTGCCAGCAGTATACGGGGGGCCGGCTCAAATCAGCCCCAGCATTTT

clone_size: .
v_call: TRBV19
j_call: TRBJ2-3
d_call: TRBD1
cdr3_aa: CASSIEQGWTDTQYF
cdr3_nt: TGTGCCAGTAGTATAGAACAGGGGTGGACAGATACGCAGTATTTT

clone_size: .
v_call: TRBV15
j_call: TRBJ2-1
d_call: TRBD2
cdr3_aa: CATSMGLALGEQFF
cdr3_nt: TGTGCCACCAGCATGGGACTAGCTTTGGGTGAGCAGTTCTTC

clone_size: .
v_call: TRBV5-1
j_call: TRBJ2-7
d_call: TRBD2
cdr3_aa: CASSWGLAALEQYF
cdr3_nt: TGCGCCAGCAGCTGGGGACTAGCGGCGTTGGAGCAGTACTTC

clone_size: few
v_call: TRBV19
j_call: TRBJ1-3
d_call: .
cdr3_aa: CASMGLSGNTIYF
cdr3_nt: TGTGCCAGTATGGGACTTTCTGGAAACACCATATATTTT

clone_size: .
v_call: TRBV19
j_call: TRBJ2-1
d_call: TRBD2
cdr3_aa: CASSVSSGGNEQFF
cdr3_nt: TGTGCCAGTAGTGTCTCTAGCGGGGGAAATGAGCAGTTCTTC

clone_size: .
v_call: TRBV6-1
j_call: TRBJ1-2
d_call: .
cdr3_aa: CASRRGARGDYGYTF
cdr3_nt: TGTGCCAGCAGACGGGGGGCGAGAGGGGACTATGGCTACACCTTC

clone_size: .
v_call: TRBV10-3
j_call: TRBJ2-5
d_call: TRBD2
cdr3_aa: CAIRASGDQETQYF
cdr3_nt: TGTGCCATCAGGGCTAGCGGGGACCAAGAGACCCAGTACTTC

clone_size: .
v_call: TRBV6-5
j_call: TRBJ2-3
d_call: TRBD2
cdr3_aa: CASRFSGPSQYF
cdr3_nt: TGTGCCAGCAGGTTTAGCGGGCCATCGCAGTATTTT

clone_size: .
v_call: TRBV6-1
j_call: TRBJ1-2
d_call: .
cdr3_aa: CASRDTNYGYTF
cdr3_nt: TGTGCCAGCCGAGACACTAACTATGGCTACACCTTC

clone_size: .
v_call: TRBV5-1
j_call: TRBJ1-1
d_call: .
cdr3_aa: CASSLSMNTEAFF
cdr3_nt: TGCGCCAGCAGCTTGTCAATGAACACTGAAGCTTTCTTT

clone_size: .
v_call: TRBV2
j_call: TRBJ2-7
d_call: TRBD1
cdr3_aa: CASTGYRGSREQYF
cdr3_nt: TGTGCCAGCACAGGGTACAGGGGATCACGGGAGCAGTACTTC

clone_size: .
v_call: TRBV28
j_call: TRBJ2-1
d_call: TRBD2
cdr3_aa: CASTSGSGLAATMSEFF
cdr3_nt: TGTGCCAGCACGTCCGGGTCGGGACTAGCGGCAACAATGAGTGAATTCTTC